These 7 T cell receptor beta chains were all obtained from the same sample, sequenced in a study of persistence of HIV-infected CD4 T cells. Anti-CD3/anti-CD28 beads served as a nonspecific positive control stimulus. Sorting of responding CD4+ T cells relied on upregulated CD40 ligand together with CD69. Their specific antigens are unknown. The libraries were made with immunoSEQ version 4 in survey mode. Produced via immunoSEQ multiplex PCR; TCRdb's table is partial and in-frame only. The repertoire consists of 40,000 to 55,000 clones, with about 87% occurring once and the leading ten covering around 0.48%. The sequenced sample was CD4+ T cells sorted from PBMCs after approximately 19-hour stimulation, obtained from a patient who received antiretroviral therapy. The source of these receptors is an adult woman with HIV who was CMV-seropositive.

This chain joins TRBV19 and TRBJ1-5; the D is unclear. Trimming left V 5 bases short and J 3 bases short, with 8 bases between. The CDR3 totals 13 residues. The V gene's germline CDR1 is LNHDA and CDR2 SQIVND (reference sequence). CDR3 protein: CASSVSTNQPQHF. The CDR3 DNA reads as TGTGCCAGTAGTGTAAGTACCAATCAGCCCCAGCATTTT.

The chain couples TRBV30 to TRBJ1-1; D not certain. Deletions cut 2 bases from V and 0 bases from J, with 7 bases between. The germline CDR1 and CDR2 sequences are GTSNPN and SVGIG (reference sequence). The CDR3 is made up of 13 amino acids. The DNA for the CDR3 is TGTGCCTGGAGTCCACAGATGAACACTGAAGCTTTCTTT. Its protein product is CAWSPQMNTEAFF.

This chain connects TRBV4-1 to TRBJ2-1; D is unclear. The CDR3 runs 16 residues. Trimming removed 1 base at V and 3 bases at J, with 13 bases between. In germline, CDR1 is MGHRA, CDR2 YSYEKL. CDR3 sequence reads: CASSQVLRWDYNEQFF. The CDR3 nucleotides are TGCGCCAGCAGCCAAGTACTTAGATGGGACTACAATGAGCAGTTCTTC.

This chain uses TRBV15 with TRBJ1-5; no clear D gene. The CDR3 is 13 residues long. Trimming took 8 bases from V and 5 from J, leaving 13 bases between them. In germline, CDR1 is LNHNV, CDR2 YYDKDF (reference sequence). The CDR3 coding sequence is TGTGCCACCGACGAGGGAACGGATCAGCCCCAGCATTTT. Protein sequence: CATDEGTDQPQHF.

The genes are TRBV30 and TRBJ1-5, with 7 bases matching TRBD1. Germline CDR1 GTSNPN, CDR2 SVGIG (reference sequence). The CDR3 extends over 15 amino acids. Germline trimming cut 1 base from V and 3 bases from J; bases unmatched to any gene: 6. In DNA, the CDR3 is TGTGCCTGGAGTGGGGGACAGACAGACAATCAGCCCCAGCATTTT. Translating gives CAWSGGQTDNQPQHF.

This clone has more than one count but fewer than ten. The rearrangement joins TRBV30 to TRBJ1-6, with TRBD1 matching over 8 bases. The CDR3 runs 12 residues. The germline CDR1 and CDR2 sequences are GTSNPN and SVGIG (reference sequence). Germline trimming cut 5 bases from V and 9 bases from J; bases unmatched to any gene: 3. CDR3 residues: CAWDRGGSPLHF. The CDR3 DNA reads as TGTGCCTGGGACAGGGGCGGTTCACCCCTCCACTTT.

This rearrangement joins TRBV7-3 to TRBJ2-3; no clear D. This CDR3 spans 13 amino acids. V shed 2 bases and J shed 1 base, with 4 bases lying between them. Germline lookup yields CDR1 SGHTA and CDR2 FQGTGA. The CDR3 here is CASSLGGTDTQYF. The CDR3 region has the DNA TGTGCCAGCAGCTTAGGGGGCACAGATACGCAGTATTTT.